A selection of T cell receptor beta chains follows, all from one sample in a study of blood T cell repertoires in COVID-19. The method was immunoSEQ multiplex PCR; TCRdb's version includes in-frame clones alone and lacks a portion of them. This table has some 70,000 clones, about 91% appearing once. Input material: peripheral blood. These TCRs come from a woman aged 70 to 79 with acute or convalescent COVID-19. CDR3s include the opening cysteine and the closing phenylalanine or tryptophan. D genes are given only for firm matches. Clone size is not always given. Where it is, it says once, few, many or a class for expanded clones.

d_gene,v_gene,abundance,j_gene,CDR3aa,CDR3nt
TRBD1,TRBV2,-,TRBJ1-1,CASHNRQGMNTEAFF,TGTGCCAGCCACAACAGACAGGGGATGAACACTGAAGCTTTCTTT
TRBD2,TRBV7-9,once,TRBJ2-5,CASSLSGERETQYF,TGTGCCAGCAGCTTAAGCGGGGAGAGGGAGACCCAGTACTTC
-,TRBV20-1,-,TRBJ1-2,CSVHSYYGYTF,TGCAGTGTTCATAGCTACTATGGCTACACCTTC
-,TRBV11-2,-,TRBJ2-1,CASSLGLGSSYNEQFF,TGTGCCAGCAGCTTAGGTCTAGGGAGCTCCTACAATGAGCAGTTCTTC
-,TRBV7-3,-,TRBJ2-1,CASSLTPFGGTEQFF,TGTGCCAGCAGCTTAACCCCTTTCGGCGGGACCGAGCAGTTCTTC
-,TRBV5-1,-,TRBJ1-1,CASSSTMAGTEAFF,TGCGCCAGCAGCTCCACGATGGCTGGCACTGAAGCTTTCTTT
TRBD2,TRBV9,-,TRBJ2-3,CASSPLGEGQGTDTQYF,TGTGCCAGCAGCCCCCTTGGGGAGGGCCAAGGCACAGATACGCAGTATTTT
-,TRBV7-9,-,TRBJ1-1,CASTPWGDTEAFF,TGTGCCAGCACCCCGTGGGGGGACACTGAAGCTTTCTTT
-,TRBV3-1/TRBV3-2,-,TRBJ1-1,CASSHRLKTGDTEAFF,TGTGCCAGCAGCCATAGATTGAAAACTGGAGACACTGAAGCTTTCTTT
-,TRBV7-3,-,TRBJ2-7,CASSLTNEGYEQYF,TGTGCCAGCAGCTTAACGAACGAGGGCTACGAGCAGTACTTC
-,TRBV28,-,TRBJ1-3,CASSLDRGNTIYF,TGTGCCAGCAGTTTAGACAGAGGAAACACCATATATTTT
-,TRBV6-6,once,TRBJ1-6,CASSPRDAQGSPLHF,TGTGCCAGCAGCCCGAGAGACGCTCAGGGATCACCCCTCCACTTT
TRBD1,TRBV30,-,TRBJ1-5,CAWSVGDRVHQPQHF,TGTGCCTGGAGTGTGGGGGACAGGGTGCATCAGCCCCAGCATTTT
-,TRBV3-1/TRBV3-2,-,TRBJ2-1,CASSQSHEQFF,TGTGCCAGCAGCCAATCTCATGAGCAGTTCTTC
TRBD1,TRBV19,once,TRBJ2-1,CASSSRQGVNNEQFF,TGTGCCAGTAGTAGCCGACAGGGGGTAAACAATGAGCAGTTCTTC
TRBD1,TRBV19,-,TRBJ1-5,CASSVTGGAQPQHF,TGTGCCAGTAGTGTCACAGGGGGGGCTCAGCCCCAGCATTTT
-,TRBV5-1,once,TRBJ2-3,CASTRESSTDTQYF,TGCGCCAGCACCCGGGAATCTAGCACAGATACGCAGTATTTT
-,TRBV28,-,TRBJ1-1,CASSSAGEGMNTEAFF,TGTGCCAGCAGTTCCGCAGGGGAGGGGATGAACACTGAAGCTTTCTTT
-,TRBV14,-,TRBJ1-2,CASSQGLSGLQTNYGYTF,TGTGCCAGCAGCCAGGGACTTTCCGGTTTACAAACTAACTATGGCTACACCTTC
TRBD2,TRBV29-1,-,TRBJ2-7,CSVLGLAGVYEQYF,TGCAGCGTCCTGGGACTAGCGGGAGTTTACGAGCAGTACTTC
TRBD1,TRBV7-3,few,TRBJ1-6,CASSPGPTGGYNSPLHF,TGTGCCAGCAGCCCTGGACCTACAGGGGGCTATAATTCACCCCTCCACTTT
-,TRBV6-2/TRBV6-3,-,TRBJ2-7,CASSYLQISYEQYF,TGTGCCAGCAGTTACTTACAGATCTCCTACGAGCAGTACTTC
-,TRBV9,-,TRBJ2-1,CASSVGGRDEQFF,TGTGCCAGCAGCGTAGGGGGGCGAGATGAGCAGTTCTTC
-,TRBV3-1/TRBV3-2,-,TRBJ1-1,CASSQGGAAEAFF,TGTGCCAGCAGCCAAGGGGGAGCCGCTGAAGCTTTCTTT
-,TRBV11-2,-,TRBJ1-1,CASSPLVTGWNTEAFF,TGTGCCAGCAGCCCCTTGGTTACAGGGTGGAACACTGAAGCTTTCTTT
-,TRBV7-9,-,TRBJ2-3,CASSGGAFTDTQYF,TGTGCCAGCAGCGGGGGGGCGTTCACAGATACGCAGTATTTT
TRBD1,TRBV5-1,-,TRBJ1-3,CASSLGRGLPGNTIYF,TGCGCCAGCAGCTTGGGCAGGGGGCTTCCTGGAAACACCATATATTTT